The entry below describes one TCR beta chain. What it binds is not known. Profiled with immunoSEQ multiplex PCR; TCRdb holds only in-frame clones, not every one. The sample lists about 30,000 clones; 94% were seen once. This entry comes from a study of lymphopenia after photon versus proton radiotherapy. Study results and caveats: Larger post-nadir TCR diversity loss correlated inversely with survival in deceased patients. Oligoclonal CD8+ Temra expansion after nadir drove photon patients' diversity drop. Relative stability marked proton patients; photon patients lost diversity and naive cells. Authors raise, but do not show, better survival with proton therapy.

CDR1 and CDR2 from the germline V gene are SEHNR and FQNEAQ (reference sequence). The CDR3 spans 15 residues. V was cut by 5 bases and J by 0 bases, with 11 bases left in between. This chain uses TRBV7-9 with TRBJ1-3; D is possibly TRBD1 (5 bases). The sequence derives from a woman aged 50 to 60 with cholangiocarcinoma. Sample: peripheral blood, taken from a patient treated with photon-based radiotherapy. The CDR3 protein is CASSQTANSGNTIYF. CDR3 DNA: TGTGCCAGCAGCCAGACAGCGAACTCTGGAAACACCATATATTTT.